These T cell receptor beta chains were read from a single sample in a study of a mutant IDH1 vaccine in newly diagnosed glioma. Clones were sequenced by immunoSEQ multiplex PCR, and TCRdb holds only the in-frame ones, with some missing. Among around 60,000 clones listed, roughly 84% were seen once. Their antigens remain unidentified. Sequences were derived from PBMCs, sampled from a glioma patient whose treatment included an IDH1 peptide vaccine. These receptors all come from a woman aged 50 to 60 with glioma. Both conserved end residues are part of each CDR3. Fields, in order: V gene, D gene, clone size, CDR3 length, J gene, CDR3 protein, CDR3 DNA. The D gene is left open where the match is weak. Some rows have no size entry. The others give once, few or many, or a class for an expanded clone.

V: TRBV25-1
D: TRBD1
size: -
length: 15
J: TRBJ1-6
CDR3: CASRAPGQGVAPLHF
DNA: TGTGCCAGCAGGGCCCCGGGACAGGGGGTAGCACCCCTCCACTTT

V: TRBV29-1
D: -
size: few
length: 10
J: TRBJ1-1
CDR3: CSAANTEAFF
DNA: TGCAGCGCAGCAAACACTGAAGCTTTCTTT

V: TRBV7-2
D: -
size: -
length: 14
J: TRBJ1-1
CDR3: CASSLAYRTDEAFF
DNA: TGTGCCAGCAGCTTGGCCTATCGGACAGACGAAGCTTTCTTT

V: TRBV18
D: TRBD1
size: -
length: 16
J: TRBJ1-2
CDR3: CASSGGQGGLLDGYTF
DNA: TGTGCCAGCTCAGGAGGACAGGGGGGATTATTGGATGGCTACACCTTC

V: TRBV9
D: -
size: -
length: 15
J: TRBJ1-3
CDR3: CASSQTTNSGNTIYF
DNA: TGTGCCAGCAGCCAGACAACAAACTCTGGAAACACCATATATTTT

V: TRBV28
D: -
size: -
length: 13
J: TRBJ2-7
CDR3: CASSLSFYYEQYF
DNA: TGTGCCAGCAGTTTATCTTTTTACTACGAGCAGTACTTC

V: TRBV7-2
D: TRBD1
size: -
length: 14
J: TRBJ1-1
CDR3: CASTTTGAYTEAFF
DNA: TGTGCCAGCACAACTACAGGGGCTTACACTGAAGCTTTCTTT

V: TRBV4-1
D: -
size: -
length: 15
J: TRBJ2-5
CDR3: CASSLTGAYGETQYF
DNA: TGCGCCAGCAGCCTCACCGGGGCATACGGGGAGACCCAGTACTTC

V: TRBV21-1
D: -
size: -
length: 14
J: TRBJ1-1
CDR3: CASSGSTENTEAFF
DNA: TGTGCCAGCAGCGGGTCCACGGAGAACACTGAAGCTTTCTTT

V: TRBV9
D: TRBD1
size: few
length: 13
J: TRBJ1-2
CDR3: CASSVNRGLDYTF
DNA: TGTGCCAGCAGCGTTAACAGGGGGCTGGACTACACCTTC

V: TRBV9
D: -
size: -
length: 14
J: TRBJ2-7
CDR3: CASSVEAGSYEQYF
DNA: TGTGCCAGCAGCGTAGAAGCAGGATCCTACGAGCAGTACTTC

V: TRBV6-1
D: -
size: once
length: 14
J: TRBJ1-1
CDR3: CASSVSLGRTEAFF
DNA: TGTGCCAGCAGTGTTTCCCTAGGACGGACTGAAGCTTTCTTT

V: TRBV6-5
D: TRBD1
size: -
length: 16
J: TRBJ1-1
CDR3: CASSSKDRRRRDEAFF
DNA: TGTGCCAGCAGTTCAAAGGACAGGCGCCGTCGAGATGAAGCTTTCTTT

V: TRBV4-1
D: -
size: -
length: 15
J: TRBJ2-7
CDR3: CASSQARATTYEQYF
DNA: TGCGCCAGCAGCCAAGCTAGAGCCACGACCTACGAGCAGTACTTC

V: TRBV29-1
D: TRBD1
size: -
length: 14
J: TRBJ1-2
CDR3: CSVGRDSTNYGYTF
DNA: TGCAGCGTTGGCCGGGACAGTACTAACTATGGCTACACCTTC

V: TRBV14
D: -
size: -
length: 15
J: TRBJ2-1
CDR3: CASSQYIAAYNEQFF
DNA: TGTGCCAGCAGCCAATATATCGCGGCCTACAATGAGCAGTTCTTC

V: TRBV5-5
D: TRBD1
size: -
length: 17
J: TRBJ2-3
CDR3: CASTSPVRGPSTDTQYF
DNA: TGTGCCAGCACCTCCCCCGTTAGGGGGCCAAGCACAGATACGCAGTATTTT

V: TRBV5-1
D: TRBD1
size: -
length: 15
J: TRBJ1-2
CDR3: CASSLGGTGDYGYTF
DNA: TGCGCCAGCAGCTTGGGGGGGACAGGAGACTATGGCTACACCTTC

V: TRBV11-2
D: -
size: once
length: 14
J: TRBJ1-1
CDR3: CASSLSFVLAEAFF
DNA: TGTGCCAGCAGCTTATCGTTCGTTCTCGCTGAAGCTTTCTTT

V: TRBV29-1
D: TRBD1
size: -
length: 14
J: TRBJ1-3
CDR3: CSVTGTETGNTIYF
DNA: TGCAGCGTCACCGGGACAGAGACTGGAAACACCATATATTTT

V: TRBV12-5
D: -
size: -
length: 13
J: TRBJ1-5
CDR3: CASGLAGNQPQHF
DNA: TGTGCTAGTGGTTTGGCAGGAAATCAGCCCCAGCATTTT

V: TRBV5-1
D: -
size: once
length: 14
J: TRBJ1-2
CDR3: CASSLMEGPYGYTF
DNA: TGCGCCAGCAGCTTGATGGAGGGCCCCTATGGCTACACCTTC

V: TRBV7-8
D: -
size: -
length: 14
J: TRBJ1-2
CDR3: CASSPRDNSNGYTF
DNA: TGTGCCAGCAGCCCCCGGGACAATTCAAATGGCTACACCTTC

V: TRBV6-1
D: -
size: -
length: 17
J: TRBJ1-2
CDR3: CASSEGTDHLSNYGYTF
DNA: TGTGCCAGCAGTGAAGGGACGGACCATCTCTCTAACTATGGCTACACCTTC

V: TRBV19
D: TRBD1
size: -
length: 18
J: TRBJ1-1
CDR3: CASSIDLARQGTNTEAFF
DNA: TGTGCCAGTAGTATAGATCTTGCGCGACAGGGGACGAACACTGAAGCTTTCTTT

V: TRBV6-5
D: -
size: -
length: 13
J: TRBJ2-3
CDR3: CASSYSPGGTQYF
DNA: TGTGCCAGCAGTTACTCGCCGGGCGGTACGCAGTATTTT

V: TRBV7-2
D: TRBD1
size: -
length: 19
J: TRBJ1-4
CDR3: CASSLEDWSRGRTNEKLFF
DNA: TGTGCCAGCAGCTTAGAAGATTGGTCCAGGGGGCGAACTAATGAAAAACTGTTTTTT

V: TRBV7-3
D: -
size: few
length: 13
J: TRBJ1-1
CDR3: CASSLVGDTEAFF
DNA: TGTGCCAGCAGCTTAGTCGGGGACACTGAAGCTTTCTTT

V: TRBV18
D: -
size: -
length: 16
J: TRBJ1-1
CDR3: CASSHRQATMNTEAFF
DNA: TGTGCCAGCTCACATAGACAGGCAACTATGAACACTGAAGCTTTCTTT

V: TRBV5-4
D: TRBD2
size: -
length: 16
J: TRBJ2-3
CDR3: CASSGFSGGKTDTQYF
DNA: TGTGCCAGCAGCGGGTTTAGCGGGGGTAAGACAGATACGCAGTATTTT

V: TRBV2
D: -
size: -
length: 14
J: TRBJ2-7
CDR3: CASTYTETLYEQYF
DNA: TGTGCCAGCACTTATACAGAGACCCTCTACGAGCAGTACTTC

V: TRBV7-9
D: -
size: -
length: 14
J: TRBJ1-5
CDR3: CASSLDRANQPQHF
DNA: TGTGCCAGCAGCTTAGACAGGGCTAATCAGCCCCAGCATTTT

V: TRBV4-2
D: TRBD1
size: -
length: 16
J: TRBJ2-5
CDR3: CASSQLRQGADETQYF
DNA: TGTGCCAGCAGCCAACTCAGACAGGGGGCGGATGAGACCCAGTACTTC

V: TRBV27
D: -
size: -
length: 13
J: TRBJ1-5
CDR3: CASSPEINQPQHF
DNA: TGTGCCAGCAGCCCGGAGATAAATCAGCCCCAGCATTTT

V: TRBV30
D: -
size: -
length: 12
J: TRBJ2-5
CDR3: CAWSPSKETQYF
DNA: TGTGCCTGGAGCCCCAGTAAAGAGACCCAGTACTTC

V: TRBV5-1
D: TRBD1
size: -
length: 16
J: TRBJ2-1
CDR3: CASSLAGTGGGNEQFF
DNA: TGCGCCAGCAGCTTGGCCGGGACAGGGGGAGGGAATGAGCAGTTCTTC

V: TRBV7-2
D: -
size: -
length: 14
J: TRBJ1-4
CDR3: CASSSTRAEEKLFF
DNA: TGTGCCAGCAGCTCAACCAGGGCAGAGGAAAAACTGTTTTTT

V: TRBV2
D: -
size: -
length: 14
J: TRBJ1-2
CDR3: CASSEVPRVGGYTF
DNA: TGTGCCAGCAGTGAAGTGCCAAGGGTGGGCGGCTACACCTTC

V: TRBV29-1
D: -
size: few
length: 14
J: TRBJ1-1
CDR3: CSVEAPGMNTEAFF
DNA: TGCAGCGTTGAAGCCCCAGGGATGAACACTGAAGCTTTCTTT

V: TRBV6-1
D: -
size: -
length: 14
J: TRBJ1-2
CDR3: CASSLPTDAEGYTF
DNA: TGTGCCAGCAGCCTCCCGACAGACGCCGAGGGCTACACCTTC

V: TRBV6-4
D: -
size: few
length: 13
J: TRBJ1-1
CDR3: CASKITENTEAFF
DNA: TGTGCCAGCAAGATCACAGAGAACACTGAAGCTTTCTTT

V: TRBV19
D: -
size: -
length: 15
J: TRBJ2-1
CDR3: CASSTPGFAYNEQFF
DNA: TGTGCCAGTAGTACCCCAGGGTTCGCCTACAATGAGCAGTTCTTC

V: TRBV2
D: -
size: -
length: 14
J: TRBJ2-5
CDR3: CASSEWRGQETQYF
DNA: TGTGCCAGCAGTGAATGGCGGGGCCAAGAGACCCAGTACTTC

V: TRBV5-6
D: TRBD1
size: -
length: 16
J: TRBJ1-2
CDR3: CASTKAGGPFQYGYTF
DNA: TGTGCCAGCACCAAAGCAGGGGGCCCCTTTCAATATGGCTACACCTTC

V: TRBV11-3
D: -
size: once
length: 14
J: TRBJ1-1
CDR3: CASSSGPAATEAFF
DNA: TGTGCCAGCAGCTCCGGACCCGCGGCCACTGAAGCTTTCTTT

V: TRBV7-9
D: -
size: -
length: 18
J: TRBJ1-1
CDR3: CASSPNYGSEFLNTEAFF
DNA: TGTGCCAGCAGCCCAAACTACGGTTCTGAATTTTTGAACACTGAAGCTTTCTTT

V: TRBV5-1
D: TRBD1
size: -
length: 16
J: TRBJ2-7
CDR3: CASRPRGQGAFDEQYF
DNA: TGCGCCAGCAGACCAAGAGGACAGGGGGCTTTCGACGAGCAGTACTTC

V: TRBV19
D: TRBD2
size: -
length: 16
J: TRBJ2-3
CDR3: CASSIGLAGGGDTQYF
DNA: TGTGCCAGTAGTATCGGACTAGCGGGGGGGGGAGATACGCAGTATTTT

V: TRBV5-6
D: TRBD1
size: -
length: 18
J: TRBJ2-7
CDR3: CASSLMGRAPGQGNEQYF
DNA: TGTGCCAGCAGCTTGATGGGGAGGGCCCCGGGACAGGGGAACGAGCAGTACTTC

V: TRBV5-1
D: -
size: -
length: 14
J: TRBJ2-2
CDR3: CASSLAPNTGELFF
DNA: TGCGCCAGCAGCTTGGCTCCTAACACCGGGGAGCTGTTTTTT